The 7 T cell receptor beta chains given below trace back to one sample, sequenced in a study of cytomegalovirus exposure and HLA in healthy donors. Clones were read by immunoSEQ multiplex PCR, and TCRdb kept only the in-frame ones, dropping some. The sample has more than 85,000 clones, roughly 94% seen once. Specimen: PBMCs. The receptors were sampled from a woman aged 18-29 years in good health and CMV-seronegative.

The chain combines TRBV18 with TRBJ1-3; D remains ambiguous. There are 13 residues in the CDR3. Between the trimmed V and J ends, which lost 3 bases and 0 bases, there was a span of 3 bases. Per germline, CDR1 KGHSH and CDR2 LQKENI. The CDR3 here is CASSPSSGNTIYF. DNA for the CDR3: TGTGCCAGCTCACCGAGCTCTGGAAACACCATATATTTT.

The V and J genes are TRBV9 and TRBJ2-1; 11 bases align to TRBD1. CDR1 and CDR2 (germline): SGDLS, YYNGEE. V shed 0 bases and J 6 bases; nucleotides not matched to a gene: 2. The CDR3 is 15 residues long. Here the CDR3 DNA reads TGTGCCAGCAGCGTAGAAGGGACAGGGGGCAATGAGCAGTTCTTC. Its protein is CASSVEGTGGNEQFF.

V is TRBV9 and J is TRBJ1-2; 8 bases match TRBD1. Trimming took 4 bases from V and 8 from J; bases not matched to a gene: 13. This CDR3 has 15 amino acids. CDR1 SGDLS and CDR2 YYNGEE come from the germline V gene. Here the CDR3 DNA reads TGTGCCAGCAGCAAGAGGACAGGGAGGGATCGCGGCTACACCTTC. Protein sequence: CASSKRTGRDRGYTF.

The V and J genes are TRBV9 and TRBJ2-5; 9 nucleotides match TRBD2. V was pared by 0 bases and J by 5 bases, with 8 bases of the junction left unmatched. This CDR3 spans 16 amino acids. Germline V CDR1 and CDR2: SGDLS, YYNGEE. The DNA of the CDR3 is TGTGCCAGCAGCGTAGATGGTCTAGCGGGAAGGGAGACCCAGTACTTC. Translating it yields CASSVDGLAGRETQYF.

This clone was seen once. The chain uses TRBV5-4 and TRBJ2-5; D gene ambiguous. Looked up from germline, CDR1 is SGHNT and CDR2 is YYREEE (reference sequence). V was cut by 0 bases and J by 4 bases, with 13 bases left in between. The CDR3 is 15 residues long. CDR3 region: CASSLAWRGGETQYF. DNA of the CDR3: TGTGCCAGCAGCTTGGCCTGGAGAGGTGGAGAGACCCAGTACTTC. Full variable domain (outside the CDR3, taken from reference TRBV5-4 and TRBJ2-5): ETGVTQSPTHLIKTRGQQVTLRCSSQSGHNTVSWYQQALGQGPQFIFQYYREEENGRGNFPPRFSGLQFPNYSSELNVNALELDDSALYLCASSLAWRGGETQYFGPGTRLLVL.

The rearrangement uses TRBV19 and TRBJ2-1, with 10 bases identical to TRBD2. V was clipped by 3 bases and J by 9 bases; unmatched bases: 5. This CDR3 has 14 amino acids. Germline CDR1 LNHDA, CDR2 SQIVND (reference sequence). The CDR3: CASSIWGLAIEQFF. The CDR3 DNA sequence: TGTGCCAGTAGTATCTGGGGACTAGCGATTGAGCAGTTCTTC.

This clone was seen once. This chain uses TRBV2 with TRBJ1-1, with TRBD1 as a possible D gene (5 bases). The germline V gene has CDR1 SNHLY and CDR2 FYNNEI. The CDR3 has 14 residues. V was pared by 7 bases and J by 4 bases, with 16 bases between. The DNA for the CDR3 is TGTGCCAGCACAACCTTAAGGGGCATCACTGAAGCTTTCTTT. The encoded protein is CASTTLRGITEAFF.